This T cell receptor (beta chain) was recovered during a study of T-cell reconstitution after alpha-beta-depleted transplantation in children. This clonotype was observed at least ten times. Library preparation (for TCRbeta) was performed with unique molecular identifiers. A single record per CDR3 protein comes from TCRdb applying MiXCR to the PCR reads. In the table there are approximately 83,000 distinct CDR3 sequences, approximately 12% of which are singletons. The sample consisted of PBMCs from the stem cell graft donor, taken from the stem cell graft. This clonotype originated in a human donor who donated a stem cell graft to a child with inherited bone marrow failure.

CDR3 sequence: CASSLFHPTDTQYF. For the CDR3, the DNA is TGCGCCAGCAGCTTATTCCACCCCACAGATACGCAGTATTTT. The chain uses TRBV5-1 and TRBJ2-3; D remains unclear. V shed 2 bases and J shed 2 bases, with 9 bases lying between them. This CDR3 is built from 14 residues. Per germline, CDR1 SGHRS and CDR2 YFSETQ.